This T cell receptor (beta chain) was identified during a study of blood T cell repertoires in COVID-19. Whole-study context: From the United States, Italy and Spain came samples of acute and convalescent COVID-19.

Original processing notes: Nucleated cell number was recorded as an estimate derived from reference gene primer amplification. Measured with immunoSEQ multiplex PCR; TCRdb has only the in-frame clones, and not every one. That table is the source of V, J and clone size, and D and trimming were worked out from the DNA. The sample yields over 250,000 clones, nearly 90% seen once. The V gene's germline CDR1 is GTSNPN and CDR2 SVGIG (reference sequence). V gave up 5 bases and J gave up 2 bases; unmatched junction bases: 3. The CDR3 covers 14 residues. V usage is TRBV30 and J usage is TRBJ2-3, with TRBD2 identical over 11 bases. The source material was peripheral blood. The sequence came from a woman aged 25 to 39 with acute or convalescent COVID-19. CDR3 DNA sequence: TGTGCCTGGGGGGGACTAGCGGCCACAGATACGCAGTATTTT. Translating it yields CAWGGLAATDTQYF. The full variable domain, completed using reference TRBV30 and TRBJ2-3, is SQTIHQWPATLVQPVGSPLSLECTVEGTSNPNLYWYRQAAGRGLQLLFYSVGIGQISSEVPQNLSASRPQDRQFILSSKKLLLSDSGFYLCAWGGLAATDTQYFGPGTRLTVL.